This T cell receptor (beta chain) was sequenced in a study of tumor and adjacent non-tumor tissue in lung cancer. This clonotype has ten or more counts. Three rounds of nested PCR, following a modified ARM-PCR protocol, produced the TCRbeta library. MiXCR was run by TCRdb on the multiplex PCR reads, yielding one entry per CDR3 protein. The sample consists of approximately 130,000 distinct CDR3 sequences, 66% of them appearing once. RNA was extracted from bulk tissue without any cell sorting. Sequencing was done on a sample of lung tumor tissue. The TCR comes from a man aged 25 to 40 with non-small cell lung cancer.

The CDR3 DNA reads as TGTGCCAGCAGTTCCCTGGGGGAGACCCAGTACTTC. Protein sequence: CASSSLGETQYF. The chain has TRBV6-6 and TRBJ2-5; D ambiguous. The CDR3 sequence is 12 residues long. Deletions cut 4 bases from V and 5 bases from J, with 8 bases between. Germline V gene data show CDR1 as MNHNY and CDR2 as SVGAGI (reference sequence).